The rows below give T cell receptor beta chains drawn from one sample of a study of blood T cell repertoires in COVID-19. Sequencing was performed with immunoSEQ multiplex PCR; in TCRdb, only in-frame clones are kept and a portion is missing. The table shows tens of thousands of clones, with under 90% occurring only once. Source material: peripheral blood. The receptors stem from a woman in her 70s with acute or convalescent COVID-19. The CDR3 runs from the conserved cysteine through the conserved F or W. The D gene is left open where the match is weak. Clone sizes are given selectively: once, few, many, or a class where the clone is expanded.

V	size	J	D	DNA	CDR3
TRBV27	.	TRBJ1-1	.	TGTGCCAGCACAGGGACTATGAACACTGAAGCTTTCTTT	CASTGTMNTEAFF
TRBV5-1	once	TRBJ1-3	.	TGCGCCAGCAGCCGCCAACAGGGCTCTGGAAACACCATATATTTT	CASSRQQGSGNTIYF
TRBV4-2	.	TRBJ2-3	.	TGTGCCAGCAGCCAAGACGGGAGCACAGATACGCAGTATTTT	CASSQDGSTDTQYF
TRBV14	.	TRBJ2-3	.	TGTGCCAGCAGCCAGAGGGAAGGGCACACAGATACGCAGTATTTT	CASSQREGHTDTQYF
TRBV5-1	once	TRBJ2-7	.	TGCGCCAGCAGCAGAACTGGGCAGAGCGAGCAGTACTTC	CASSRTGQSEQYF
TRBV11-1	.	TRBJ1-1	TRBD1	TGTGCCAGCAGCTTAACCGGGACAGCGAACACTGAAGCTTTCTTT	CASSLTGTANTEAFF
TRBV9	.	TRBJ1-2	.	TGTGCCAGCAGAGGACCGAGACAGACGTACTATGGCTACACCTTC	CASRGPRQTYYGYTF
TRBV2	.	TRBJ2-3	.	TGTGCCAGCAGGATGACAGAGACAGATACGCAGTATTTT	CASRMTETDTQYF
TRBV4-1	.	TRBJ1-2	.	TGCGCCAGCAGCCGGGAGGCCTATGGCTACACCTTC	CASSREAYGYTF
TRBV10-2	.	TRBJ2-5	.	TGCGCCAGCAGTGACAGGATGGTGGAGACCCAGTACTTC	CASSDRMVETQYF
TRBV18	.	TRBJ2-3	TRBD2	TGTGCCAGCCTCACAAGTCTAGCGGGCTCAGGCACAGATACGCAGTATTTT	CASLTSLAGSGTDTQYF
TRBV3-1/TRBV3-2	.	TRBJ1-2	TRBD1	TGTGCCAGCAGCCAAGCGACAGGGGGCTACACCTTC	CASSQATGGYTF
TRBV18	.	TRBJ2-3	.	TGTGCCAGCTCCCAGACTAGTTCCACAGATACGCAGTATTTT	CASSQTSSTDTQYF
TRBV3-1/TRBV3-2	once	TRBJ2-2	.	TGTGCCAGCAGCCAGGGTACTAGTCGGACCGGGGAGCTGTTTTTT	CASSQGTSRTGELFF
TRBV28	.	TRBJ1-1	.	TGTGCCAGCAGTTTAGAGGTCGGATTGAACACTGAAGCTTTCTTT	CASSLEVGLNTEAFF
TRBV7-9	.	TRBJ2-5	TRBD2	TGTGCCAGCAATCTAGGACTAGCGGGACAAGAGACCCAGTACTTC	CASNLGLAGQETQYF